This record concerns one T cell receptor (beta chain) sequence. The data belong to a study of blood T cell repertoires in COVID-19. V shed 6 bases and J shed 4 bases, with 13 bases lying between them. Germline V gene data show CDR1 as MDHEN and CDR2 as SYDVKM. There are 13 residues in the CDR3. The assay was immunoSEQ multiplex PCR, and TCRdb's table has in-frame clones only and misses some. The top ten clones hold more than 9% of a sample with about 140,000 clones, over 80% of them seen once. This sequence joins TRBV28 and TRBJ2-7; D remains ambiguous. The TCR comes from a man in his sixties with active or convalescent COVID-19. The sequenced sample was peripheral blood. The CDR3, as DNA: TGTGCCAGCAGGCCTTCAGGTTTGTACGAGCAGTACTTC. As protein: CASRPSGLYEQYF.